Sequencing of this T cell receptor beta chain was carried out in a study of T-cell memory formation after mild COVID-19. Study as a whole: TCR clusters showed largely donor specificity.

The V end lost 2 bases, the J end lost 1 base, and 6 bases lay between the germline ends. CDR3 length: 14 residues. Findings and limits, study-wide: Contracting clones from day 15 to 85 showed balanced CD4/CD8; later expanders favored CD4+. In pre-infection memory, a portion of responding clones appeared, which suggested that cross-reactive memory joined.

5'RACE primed from the constant segment yielded TCR alpha and TCR beta cDNA libraries bearing sample barcodes and UMIs. Each CDR3 protein is one row after TCRdb ran MiXCR on the 5' RACE reads. The table records under 600,000 distinct CDR3 sequences, about 20% of them present only once. The table lists this clonotype with a few counts. What it binds is not known. This sequence was found in an adult woman who had mild COVID-19 (a few samples of this study predate the infection). Cell type and time point are not known. The J gene is TRBJ1-5, the V gene TRBV12-3 or TRBV12-4; D unclear. Sequenced input: PBMCs or a T cell subset sorted from them (not recorded which). Here the CDR3 DNA reads TGTGCCAGCAGTTTACTGACCAGCAATCAGCCCCAGCATTTT. It yields the protein CASSLLTSNQPQHF.